Below are 13 T cell receptor beta chains sequenced from a single sample in a study of CD8 T cells in Susac syndrome. After extraction with the RNeasy kit, roughly 0.45 to 1 ug of the RNA was reverse transcribed using random hexamers. TCRdb processed the immunoSEQ multiplex PCR reads anew with MiXCR; each CDR3 protein has one entry. The sample includes about 190,000 distinct CDR3 sequences, roughly 90% seen only once; the top ten take about 0.1%. The sample consisted of CD4+ T cells from PBMCs. All receptors derive from a human donor with Susac syndrome.

V gene TRBV2 combines with J gene TRBJ1-1; 7 positions agree with TRBD1. The trim removed 7 bases at V and 5 bases at J, leaving 10 bases unmatched. This CDR3 region has 14 residues. CDR1 is SNHLY, CDR2 FYNNEI, per germline. CDR3 DNA sequence: TGTGCCAGCACAACACAGGGGCCAGGGACTGAAGCTTTCTTT. Translation: CASTTQGPGTEAFF.

The J gene is TRBJ2-7, the V gene TRBV3-1; D unresolved. V lost 0 bases and J 4 bases, leaving 10 bases between the germline ends. The CDR3 has 14 residues. Germline loops: CDR1 LGHDT, CDR2 YNNKEL (reference sequence). CDR3 region: CASSQDWHQYEQYF. The CDR3, as DNA: TGTGCCAGCAGCCAAGACTGGCATCAATACGAGCAGTACTTC.

The chain joins TRBV7-3 to TRBJ2-1; tentatively, D is TRBD2 (5 bases). Looked up from germline, CDR1 is SGHTA and CDR2 is FQGTGA. Trimming shortened V by 5 bases and J by 10 bases, and 15 bases separated the two germline ends. This CDR3 region has 13 residues. This CDR3 reads CASSAGLAREQFF. In nucleotides, the CDR3 is TGTGCCAGCAGCGCCGGGCTAGCCCGAGAGCAGTTCTTC.

The rearrangement joins TRBV5-6 to TRBJ1-5; D not certain. V lost 0 bases and J 6 bases, leaving 7 bases between the germline ends. The CDR3 is made up of 13 amino acids. Germline-derived CDR1 and CDR2 are SGHDT and YYEEEE. CDR3 sequence: CASSLAGGQPQHF. The CDR3 DNA is TGTGCCAGCAGCTTGGCAGGAGGTCAGCCCCAGCATTTT.

V gene TRBV30 combines with J gene TRBJ2-2, with 7 positions matching TRBD1. The CDR3 is made up of 16 amino acids. Losses at the gene ends were 3 bases for V and 5 bases for J; bases not matched to a gene: 12. Germline V gene data show CDR1 as GTSNPN and CDR2 as SVGIG (reference sequence). The CDR3: CAWSGTVRLVTGELFF. The CDR3 nucleotides read TGTGCCTGGAGCGGGACAGTTCGTTTGGTTACCGGGGAGCTGTTTTTT.

The genes are TRBV19 and TRBJ2-6, with TRBD1 identical over 7 bases. This CDR3 comprises 15 residues. The V segment lost 4 bases and the J segment 2 bases; nucleotides outside the gene matches: 2. Germline loops: CDR1 LNHDA, CDR2 SQIVND (reference sequence). The CDR3 region is CASSTTGTGANVLTF. CDR3 coding DNA: TGTGCCAGTAGTACGACAGGGACTGGGGCCAACGTCCTGACTTTC.

The DNA for the CDR3 is TGTGCCAGCTCACCACAAACAGGGAGGGACACTGAAGCTTTCTTT. This codes for CASSPQTGRDTEAFF. The V and J genes are TRBV18 and TRBJ1-1, with a weak D call TRBD1 (6 bases). Germline CDR1 is KGHSH and CDR2 is LQKENI. The CDR3 is 15 amino acids. V was shortened by 1 base and J by 3 bases, with 12 bases between the two germline ends.

The chain employs TRBV24-1 and TRBJ2-3, with TRBD1 identical over 9 bases. The V segment lost 4 bases and the J segment 4 bases; nucleotides outside the gene matches: 23. CDR1 and CDR2 from the germline V gene are KGHDR and SFDVKD. This CDR3 region has 21 residues. In nucleotides, the CDR3 is TGTGCCACCAGTGACCGGGACAGGGATAAACACCACGTACAGAAGCCAGATACGCAGTATTTT. Protein sequence: CATSDRDRDKHHVQKPDTQYF.

The chain couples TRBV6-1 to TRBJ2-3; D not resolved. The CDR3 loop spans 14 amino acids. Trimming took 6 bases from V and 4 from J, leaving 14 bases between them. The germline V gene encodes CDR1 MNHNS and CDR2 SASEGT. The CDR3 DNA reads as TGTGCCAGCAGCAGGCAACAGCAGGCAGATACGCAGTATTTT. Amino acid sequence: CASSRQQQADTQYF.

This chain links TRBV3-1 with TRBJ1-1; D not certain. The CDR3 runs to 12 residues. The germline V gene encodes CDR1 LGHDT and CDR2 YNNKEL (reference sequence). Deletions cut 3 bases from V and 3 bases from J, with 5 bases between. CDR3 in amino acids: CASSHSDTEAFF. The CDR3 nucleotides read TGTGCCAGCAGCCACAGTGACACTGAAGCTTTCTTT.

The chain recombines TRBV5-4 with TRBJ1-2; D unresolved. Between the trimmed V and J ends, which lost 2 bases and 3 bases, there was a span of 20 bases. The CDR3 is 17 amino acids. Germline V gives CDR1 SGHNT, CDR2 YYREEE (reference sequence). The CDR3: CASSFATVPSADYGYTF. CDR3 DNA sequence: TGTGCCAGCAGCTTTGCCACGGTCCCCTCGGCGGACTATGGCTACACCTTC.

The genes are TRBV28 and TRBJ2-3, with 7 bases fitting TRBD1. Trimming took 4 bases from V and 2 from J; bases not matched to a gene: 6. The CDR3 length is 15 residues. The germline V gene has CDR1 MDHEN and CDR2 SYDVKM. Here the CDR3 reads CASSSPGQTTDTQYF. In nucleotides, the CDR3 is TGTGCCAGCAGTTCCCCGGGACAGACCACAGATACGCAGTATTTT.

The rearrangement links TRBV28 to TRBJ1-5, with TRBD1 as a possible D gene (5 bases). The V gene's germline CDR1 is MDHEN and CDR2 SYDVKM. There are 15 residues in the CDR3. The germline V and J ends were trimmed by 0 bases and 7 bases, with 13 bases remaining between them. CDR3 in amino acids: CASSLWQGFVQPQHF. The CDR3 nucleotides read TGTGCCAGCAGTTTATGGCAGGGTTTTGTCCAGCCCCAGCATTTT. The full variable domain, completed using reference TRBV28 and TRBJ1-5, is DVKVTQSSRYLVKRTGEKVFLECVQDMDHENMFWYRQDPGLGLRLIYFSYDVKMKEKGDIPEGYSVSREKKERFSLILESASTNQTSMYLCASSLWQGFVQPQHFGDGTRLSIL.